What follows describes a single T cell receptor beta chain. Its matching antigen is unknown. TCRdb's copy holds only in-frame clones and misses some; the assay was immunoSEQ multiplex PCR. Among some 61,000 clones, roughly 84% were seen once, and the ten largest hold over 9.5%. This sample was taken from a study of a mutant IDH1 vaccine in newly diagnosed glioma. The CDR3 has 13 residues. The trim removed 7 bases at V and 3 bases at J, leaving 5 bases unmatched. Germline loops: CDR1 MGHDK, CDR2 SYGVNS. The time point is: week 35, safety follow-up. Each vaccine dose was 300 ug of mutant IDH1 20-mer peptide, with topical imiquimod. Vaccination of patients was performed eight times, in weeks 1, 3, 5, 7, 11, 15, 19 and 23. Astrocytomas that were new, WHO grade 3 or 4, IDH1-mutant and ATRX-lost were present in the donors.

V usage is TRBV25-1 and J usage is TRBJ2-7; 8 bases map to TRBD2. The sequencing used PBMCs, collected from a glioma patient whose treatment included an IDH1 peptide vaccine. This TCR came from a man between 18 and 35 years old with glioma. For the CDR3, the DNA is TGTGCCAGCAACGCGGGGGGCCTCTACGAGCAGTACTTC. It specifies CASNAGGLYEQYF.